The clone carrying this T cell receptor beta chain came up once. Its matching antigen is unknown. The sample is drawn from a study of T cell responses to AZD1222 COVID-19 vaccine. CDR1 is KGHDR and CDR2 is SFDVKD in the germline V gene. V shed 4 bases and J 3 bases; nucleotides not matched to a gene: 7. The CDR3 runs 15 residues. Repertoires were generated with immunoSEQ multiplex PCR, while TCRdb's copy carries only in-frame clones and drops some. This sample yields more than 85,000 clones, of which 70% to 90% are seen a single time; about 16% belongs to the top ten. Broader study findings: Without day 14 samples, only post-peak T cell repertoires were studied. Spike-specific TCR breadth and depth grew following two AZD1222 doses.

Source: peripheral blood, taken 28 days after the second AZD1222 dose. The sequence was obtained from an adult who received the AZD1222 COVID-19 vaccine. The chain joins TRBV24-1 to TRBJ1-1; 7 nucleotides align to TRBD1. In nucleotides, the CDR3 is TGTGCCACCAGTGAACTCGGGACAGCCGACACTGAAGCTTTCTTT. This encodes CATSELGTADTEAFF.